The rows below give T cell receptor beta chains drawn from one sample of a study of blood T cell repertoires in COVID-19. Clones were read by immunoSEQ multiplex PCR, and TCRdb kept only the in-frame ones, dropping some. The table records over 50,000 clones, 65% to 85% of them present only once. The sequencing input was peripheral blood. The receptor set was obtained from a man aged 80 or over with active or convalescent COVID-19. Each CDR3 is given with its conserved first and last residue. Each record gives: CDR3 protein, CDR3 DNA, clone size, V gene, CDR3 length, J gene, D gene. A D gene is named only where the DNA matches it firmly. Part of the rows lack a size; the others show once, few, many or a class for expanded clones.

CDR3 protein: CSAAGIPEYF
CDR3 DNA: TGCAGTGCGGCCGGGATTCCGGAGTACTTC
clone size: -
V gene: TRBV20-1
CDR3 length: 10
J gene: TRBJ2-5
D gene: -

CDR3 protein: CASSYHGTTDTQYF
CDR3 DNA: TGTGCCAGCAGTTACCACGGGACTACAGATACGCAGTATTTT
clone size: -
V gene: TRBV6-5
CDR3 length: 14
J gene: TRBJ2-3
D gene: -

CDR3 protein: CASSVSVYNEQFF
CDR3 DNA: TGCGCCAGCAGTGTGTCCGTCTACAATGAGCAGTTCTTC
clone size: -
V gene: TRBV10-2
CDR3 length: 13
J gene: TRBJ2-1
D gene: -

CDR3 protein: CASSEHYRVNNEQFF
CDR3 DNA: TGTGCCAGCAGTGAGCATTACCGAGTTAACAATGAGCAGTTCTTC
clone size: many
V gene: TRBV2
CDR3 length: 15
J gene: TRBJ2-1
D gene: -

CDR3 protein: CASSFIGELFF
CDR3 DNA: TGTGCCAGCAGTTTTATAGGGGAGCTGTTTTTT
clone size: -
V gene: TRBV12-3/TRBV12-4
CDR3 length: 11
J gene: TRBJ2-2
D gene: -

CDR3 protein: CASSSSPLAGGGWNEQFF
CDR3 DNA: TGTGCCAGCAGCTCGTCCCCTCTAGCGGGGGGAGGGTGGAATGAGCAGTTCTTC
clone size: -
V gene: TRBV7-9
CDR3 length: 18
J gene: TRBJ2-1
D gene: TRBD2

CDR3 protein: CARTLSGRASETQYF
CDR3 DNA: TGTGCCAGAACCCTTAGCGGGAGGGCCAGTGAGACCCAGTACTTC
clone size: -
V gene: TRBV5-3
CDR3 length: 15
J gene: TRBJ2-5
D gene: TRBD2

CDR3 protein: CASSQSEDTEAFF
CDR3 DNA: TGTGCCAGCAGTCAATCGGAGGACACTGAAGCTTTCTTT
clone size: -
V gene: TRBV2
CDR3 length: 13
J gene: TRBJ1-1
D gene: -

CDR3 protein: CASSWKSVVRDLYGYTF
CDR3 DNA: TGTGCCAGCAGCTGGAAGTCTGTGGTGAGGGATCTGTATGGCTACACCTTC
clone size: -
V gene: TRBV7-9
CDR3 length: 17
J gene: TRBJ1-2
D gene: -

CDR3 protein: CASSPTADITDTQYF
CDR3 DNA: TGTGCCAGCAGTCCCACAGCGGATATCACAGATACGCAGTATTTT
clone size: -
V gene: TRBV28
CDR3 length: 15
J gene: TRBJ2-3
D gene: -

CDR3 protein: CASSPTLTVYQETQYF
CDR3 DNA: TGTGCCAGCAGCCCTACTCTCACGGTGTACCAAGAGACCCAGTACTTC
clone size: once
V gene: TRBV6-2/TRBV6-3
CDR3 length: 16
J gene: TRBJ2-5
D gene: -

CDR3 protein: CASSEGGVTQYF
CDR3 DNA: TGTGCCAGCAGTGAGGGGGGTGTTACGCAGTATTTT
clone size: -
V gene: TRBV6-1
CDR3 length: 12
J gene: TRBJ2-3
D gene: -

CDR3 protein: CASSLRRSEKLFF
CDR3 DNA: TGTGCCAGCAGCCTCAGGAGGTCTGAAAAACTGTTTTTT
clone size: -
V gene: TRBV3-1/TRBV3-2
CDR3 length: 13
J gene: TRBJ1-4
D gene: -

CDR3 protein: CASSQLAATSGANVLTF
CDR3 DNA: TGCGCCAGCAGCCAACTAGCGGCAACTTCTGGGGCCAACGTCCTGACTTTC
clone size: -
V gene: TRBV4-3
CDR3 length: 17
J gene: TRBJ2-6
D gene: TRBD2

CDR3 protein: CASTDTGGLEETQYF
CDR3 DNA: TGCGCCAGCACCGATACAGGGGGCCTAGAAGAGACCCAGTACTTC
clone size: few
V gene: TRBV5-1
CDR3 length: 15
J gene: TRBJ2-5
D gene: TRBD1

CDR3 protein: CASSVGREQFF
CDR3 DNA: TGTGCCAGCAGCGTAGGCAGGGAGCAGTTCTTC
clone size: -
V gene: TRBV9
CDR3 length: 11
J gene: TRBJ2-1
D gene: -

CDR3 protein: CASKPGQGNYGYTF
CDR3 DNA: TGTGCCAGCAAACCGGGACAGGGGAACTATGGCTACACCTTC
clone size: few
V gene: TRBV6-5
CDR3 length: 14
J gene: TRBJ1-2
D gene: TRBD1

CDR3 protein: CASGLERVGGETQYF
CDR3 DNA: TGTGCTAGTGGTTTGGAACGCGTGGGCGGGGAGACCCAGTACTTC
clone size: -
V gene: TRBV12-5
CDR3 length: 15
J gene: TRBJ2-5
D gene: -

CDR3 protein: CSSSARDRTF
CDR3 DNA: TGCAGTTCCTCTGCCCGGGACAGGACCTTC
clone size: -
V gene: TRBV20-1
CDR3 length: 10
J gene: TRBJ1-2
D gene: TRBD1

CDR3 protein: CASSIGPPGELFF
CDR3 DNA: TGTGCCAGTAGTATAGGTCCTCCCGGGGAGCTGTTTTTT
clone size: -
V gene: TRBV19
CDR3 length: 13
J gene: TRBJ2-2
D gene: -

CDR3 protein: CASSLAGAGGTSTDTQYF
CDR3 DNA: TGTGCCAGCAGCTTAGCAGGAGCGGGAGGGACTAGCACAGATACGCAGTATTTT
clone size: -
V gene: TRBV7-2
CDR3 length: 18
J gene: TRBJ2-3
D gene: TRBD2

CDR3 protein: CASSYSRGTTSGSSYEQYF
CDR3 DNA: TGTGCCAGCAGTTACTCGAGGGGCACAACTAGCGGGTCCTCCTACGAGCAGTACTTC
clone size: -
V gene: TRBV6-2/TRBV6-3
CDR3 length: 19
J gene: TRBJ2-7
D gene: TRBD2

CDR3 protein: CASSLSGGTGGSEQETQYF
CDR3 DNA: TGTGCCAGCTCACTTTCTGGCGGGACAGGAGGCTCGGAACAAGAGACCCAGTACTTC
clone size: -
V gene: TRBV18
CDR3 length: 19
J gene: TRBJ2-5
D gene: TRBD1

CDR3 protein: CASKTWEAGELFF
CDR3 DNA: TGTGCCAGCAAAACGTGGGAGGCCGGGGAGCTGTTTTTT
clone size: many
V gene: TRBV12-3/TRBV12-4
CDR3 length: 13
J gene: TRBJ2-2
D gene: -

CDR3 protein: CASSPGTANTEAFF
CDR3 DNA: TGTGCCAGCAGTCCCGGGACTGCGAACACTGAAGCTTTCTTT
clone size: -
V gene: TRBV28
CDR3 length: 14
J gene: TRBJ1-1
D gene: -

CDR3 protein: CASSMLGANSNQPQHF
CDR3 DNA: TGTGCCAGTAGTATGTTGGGAGCGAACAGCAATCAGCCCCAGCATTTT
clone size: -
V gene: TRBV19
CDR3 length: 16
J gene: TRBJ1-5
D gene: -

CDR3 protein: CASSAHGSGSMTGELFF
CDR3 DNA: TGTGCCAGCAGCGCCCATGGAAGCGGGAGTATGACCGGGGAGCTGTTTTTT
clone size: -
V gene: TRBV9
CDR3 length: 17
J gene: TRBJ2-2
D gene: TRBD2

CDR3 protein: CASSWETGSNTEAFF
CDR3 DNA: TGCGCCAGCAGCTGGGAGACGGGGAGCAACACTGAAGCTTTCTTT
clone size: -
V gene: TRBV5-1
CDR3 length: 15
J gene: TRBJ1-1
D gene: -

CDR3 protein: CASSWTGANYGYTF
CDR3 DNA: TGTGCCAGCAGTTGGACAGGGGCTAACTATGGCTACACCTTC
clone size: once
V gene: TRBV6-5
CDR3 length: 14
J gene: TRBJ1-2
D gene: TRBD1

CDR3 protein: CASSVLGLAGGDTQYF
CDR3 DNA: TGTGCCAGCAGTGTTCTCGGACTAGCGGGTGGTGATACGCAGTATTTT
clone size: -
V gene: TRBV27
CDR3 length: 16
J gene: TRBJ2-3
D gene: TRBD2

CDR3 protein: CASSLAPGTAQGDGELFF
CDR3 DNA: TGTGCCAGCTCACTCGCACCCGGGACTGCCCAAGGGGACGGGGAGCTGTTTTTT
clone size: -
V gene: TRBV18
CDR3 length: 18
J gene: TRBJ2-2
D gene: -

CDR3 protein: CASSEERGSPDTDTQYF
CDR3 DNA: TGTGCCAGCAGTGAAGAGCGGGGGTCTCCAGACACAGATACGCAGTATTTT
clone size: -
V gene: TRBV25-1
CDR3 length: 17
J gene: TRBJ2-3
D gene: TRBD2

CDR3 protein: CASSGPRRGWGYTF
CDR3 DNA: TGTGCCAGCAGTGGACCCCGCAGGGGCTGGGGCTACACCTTC
clone size: -
V gene: TRBV28
CDR3 length: 14
J gene: TRBJ1-2
D gene: -

CDR3 protein: CASGLGSGINEKLFF
CDR3 DNA: TGTGCTAGTGGTTTGGGCAGCGGAATTAATGAAAAACTGTTTTTT
clone size: -
V gene: TRBV12-5
CDR3 length: 15
J gene: TRBJ1-4
D gene: -

CDR3 protein: CSVLVTGNTEAFF
CDR3 DNA: TGCAGCGTTTTGGTGACGGGAAACACTGAAGCTTTCTTT
clone size: -
V gene: TRBV29-1
CDR3 length: 13
J gene: TRBJ1-1
D gene: -

CDR3 protein: CASSYLYEQYF
CDR3 DNA: TGTGCCAGCAGTTATCTCTACGAGCAGTACTTC
clone size: -
V gene: TRBV6-2/TRBV6-3
CDR3 length: 11
J gene: TRBJ2-7
D gene: -

CDR3 protein: CASSLRGQDYNEQFF
CDR3 DNA: TGTGCCAGCAGCCTCAGGGGGCAGGACTACAATGAGCAGTTCTTC
clone size: -
V gene: TRBV6-5
CDR3 length: 15
J gene: TRBJ2-1
D gene: TRBD1

CDR3 protein: CASSIQTGVKGSPLHF
CDR3 DNA: TGCGCCAGCAGCATACAAACAGGGGTGAAGGGTTCACCCCTCCACTTT
clone size: -
V gene: TRBV5-1
CDR3 length: 16
J gene: TRBJ1-6
D gene: TRBD1

CDR3 protein: CASSENTPGQILLGTF
CDR3 DNA: TGTGCCAGCAGTGAGAACACCCCTGGACAGATACTCCTAGGCACCTTC
clone size: -
V gene: TRBV6-1
CDR3 length: 16
J gene: TRBJ1-2
D gene: -

CDR3 protein: CASSARNEQFF
CDR3 DNA: TGTGCCAGCAGTGCGCGTAATGAGCAGTTCTTC
clone size: -
V gene: TRBV6-6
CDR3 length: 11
J gene: TRBJ2-1
D gene: -

CDR3 protein: CAWKFQGAAEAFF
CDR3 DNA: TGTGCCTGGAAATTTCAGGGGGCGGCTGAAGCTTTCTTT
clone size: -
V gene: TRBV30
CDR3 length: 13
J gene: TRBJ1-1
D gene: TRBD1

CDR3 protein: CASSKELRQGGKETQYF
CDR3 DNA: TGTGCCAGCAGCAAAGAGCTAAGACAGGGAGGTAAAGAGACCCAGTACTTC
clone size: -
V gene: TRBV21-1
CDR3 length: 17
J gene: TRBJ2-5
D gene: -